This T cell receptor (beta chain) was sequenced during a study of CD8+ T cells in alopecia areata. Points from the study as a whole: Patients showed less clear TCR sequence sharing than mice, possibly partly because of HLA diversity. Resident alphabeta T cells of normal skin are also sequenced in scalp samples.

A few counts support this clone. Antigen unknown. RNA was extracted and reverse transcribed into cDNA as the sequencing template. Data came from immunoSEQ multiplex PCR; TCRdb stores just in-frame clones and leaves some out. Of more than 95,000 clones in the sample, about 51% were seen once. Those with alopecia areata gave lesional scalp punch biopsies and peripheral blood. The ends were cut back, 5 bases at V and 2 bases at J, with 0 bases in the middle. The CDR3 spans 10 residues. The germline CDR1 and CDR2 sequences are MDHEN and SYDVKM. Sequencing used NKG2D-low CD8+ T cells sorted from blood. The chain recombines TRBV28 with TRBJ2-5; D not resolved. This TCR came from a human donor with alopecia areata. CDR3 protein: CASSQETQYF. The CDR3, as DNA: TGTGCCAGCAGTCAAGAGACCCAGTACTTC.